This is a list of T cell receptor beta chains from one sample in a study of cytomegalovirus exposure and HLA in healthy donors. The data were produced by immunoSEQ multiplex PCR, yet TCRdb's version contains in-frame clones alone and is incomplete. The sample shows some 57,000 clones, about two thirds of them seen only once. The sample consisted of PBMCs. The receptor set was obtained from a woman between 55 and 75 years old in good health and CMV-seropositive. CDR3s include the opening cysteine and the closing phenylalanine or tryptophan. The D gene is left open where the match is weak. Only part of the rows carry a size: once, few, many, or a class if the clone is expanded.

TGTGCCAGCAGCCAAGTGTCTAGCGGGTTCGCAGGGAATGAGCAGTTCTTC	CASSQVSSGFAGNEQFF	TRBJ2-1	TRBD2	TRBV4-2	-
TGTGCCAGCAGTACCCGGGGCGGGGAGCTGTTTTTT	CASSTRGGELFF	TRBJ2-2	-	TRBV2	-
TGTGCCAGCAAGACAGGGGGCGGAACTGAAGCTTTCTTT	CASKTGGGTEAFF	TRBJ1-1	TRBD1	TRBV2	-
TGTGCCAGCAGCTTGGTAGGGGCCCCCTCGGGCTATGGCTACACCTTC	CASSLVGAPSGYGYTF	TRBJ1-2	-	TRBV5-6	-
TGCGCCAGCAGCCAACCGGGACAGGGGGCGTTAGGAGATGGCTACACCTTC	CASSQPGQGALGDGYTF	TRBJ1-2	TRBD1	TRBV5-1	once
TGTGCCAGCAGCTCCCCCGGGACAGGGGCGTATGGCTACACCTTC	CASSSPGTGAYGYTF	TRBJ1-2	TRBD1	TRBV7-6	-
TGTGCCAGCAGCTTATCGGGACACCGGAACACCGGGGAGCTGTTTTTT	CASSLSGHRNTGELFF	TRBJ2-2	-	TRBV7-2	-
TGCGCCAGCAGCCAAGATCTAGGCGTAGCTAACTATGGCTACACCTTC	CASSQDLGVANYGYTF	TRBJ1-2	-	TRBV4-3	once
TGTGCCAGCAGCTTAGACGGGGGGGCCGTTTTAGAGCAGTTCTTC	CASSLDGGAVLEQFF	TRBJ2-1	TRBD2	TRBV7-9	-
TGTGCCAGCAGCAAGACGGACAGGGGACTCAATCAGCCCCAGCATTTT	CASSKTDRGLNQPQHF	TRBJ1-5	TRBD1	TRBV4-2	-
TGCGCCAGCAGCTTGACAGGGGATCAGCCCCAGCATTTT	CASSLTGDQPQHF	TRBJ1-5	TRBD1	TRBV5-1	-
TGTGCCAGCAGCGTAGCTAGCGGAACAGGTGGGCAGACGGACACCATATATTTT	CASSVASGTGGQTDTIYF	TRBJ1-3	-	TRBV9	-
TGCGCCAGCAGCCAAGATCGGGGGGAAGAAGCTTTCTTT	CASSQDRGEEAFF	TRBJ1-1	-	TRBV4-3	-